This TCR beta chain was documented in a study of technical replicates of blood from a few donors. The protocol was immunoSEQ multiplex PCR, while the TCRdb copy is restricted to in-frame clones and leaves out a portion. This sample carries tens of thousands of clones, nearly 99% of them seen once, and the ten largest clones take approximately 0.2%. Sequencing was performed on T cells isolated from PBMCs. This receptor was identified in a human donor in good health.

Written as DNA, the CDR3 is TGTGCCACCCGTCCTGACATACCCACTGAAGCTTTCTTT. Translation: CATRPDIPTEAFF. The rearrangement uses TRBV28 and TRBJ1-1; D call uncertain. Germline values: CDR1 MDHEN, CDR2 SYDVKM. The CDR3 loop spans 13 amino acids. V was trimmed by 10 bases and J by 4 bases, leaving 16 bases between them.